This T cell receptor (beta chain) came from a study of T cell responses to AZD1222 COVID-19 vaccine. Some clones are missing from TCRdb's copy, which holds only in-frame ones; the method was immunoSEQ multiplex PCR. Counted here are tens of thousands of clones, approximately 88% occurring once; the ten biggest clones make up approximately 20%. In the case of this clone: Its antigen is as yet unknown.

Study outcomes and limitations: Nearly half of unique spike-specific TCRs reportedly avoided B.1.351 and B.1.1.7 mutated regions. Repertoire sampling occurred only after the peak T cell response. Rises in breadth and depth of Spike-specific TCRs came after two AZD1222 doses.

With V trimmed by 2 bases and J by 4 bases, 5 bases remained unmatched. Germline V gene sequence: CDR1 SGHRS, CDR2 YFSETQ. This CDR3 spans 14 amino acids. The specimen comprised peripheral blood, sampled 28 days after the second AZD1222 dose. This receptor was obtained from an adult who received the AZD1222 COVID-19 vaccine. The V call is TRBV5-1, the J call TRBJ2-5; TRBD1 matches 7 bases. CDR3 loop: CASSLYRGGETQYF. CDR3 bases: TGCGCCAGCAGCTTATACAGGGGTGGAGAGACCCAGTACTTC. The entire variable domain, with the rest obtained from reference TRBV5-1 and TRBJ2-5, is as follows: KAGVTQTPRYLIKTRGQQVTLSCSPISGHRSVSWYQQTPGQGLQFLFEYFSETQRNKGNFPGRFSGRQFSNSRSEMNVSTLELGDSALYLCASSLYRGGETQYFGPGTRLLVL.